These 13 T cell receptor beta chains share one sample of origin, sequenced in a study of T cells in Graves' hyperthyroidism and ophthalmopathy. RNA transcripts yielded amplified TCR beta CDR3 regions. The TCR CDR3 first-round RT-PCR relied on the HTBI primer set. MiXCR, applied by TCRdb to the multiplex PCR reads, yields one record per CDR3 protein. The repertoire holds around 420,000 distinct CDR3 sequences, with approximately 14% as singletons. Sequencing was performed on blood. The source of these receptors is a woman in her late teens or twenties with Graves' hyperthyroidism.

This clonotype was counted between two and nine times. V is TRBV19 and J is TRBJ2-3, with D possibly matching TRBD2 (6 bases). This CDR3 comprises 15 residues. Trimming took off 6 bases at V and 1 base at J, with 14 bases between the two ends. Germline V gene lookup returns CDR1 LNHDA and CDR2 SQIVND (reference sequence). This CDR3 reads CASSLGGIGTDTQYF. Here the CDR3 DNA reads TGTGCCAGTAGCCTCGGGGGAATCGGCACAGATACGCAGTATTTT.

This clonotype was recorded many times. This chain connects TRBV7-2 to TRBJ1-4; D is unclear. Germline CDR1 is SGHTA and CDR2 is FQGNSA. This CDR3 has 12 amino acids. The germline V and J ends were trimmed by 3 bases and 8 bases, with 7 bases remaining between them. The CDR3 sequence is CASSFLGEKLFF. CDR3 in DNA: TGTGCCAGCAGCTTCCTCGGGGAAAAACTGTTTTTT.

There are many counts of this clonotype. This chain joins TRBV5-5 and TRBJ2-3, with 7 bases lining up with TRBD2. CDR3 length equals 17 residues. V was clipped by 0 bases and J by 0 bases; unmatched bases: 7. Germline V gives CDR1 SGHKS, CDR2 YYEKEE (reference sequence). This CDR3 is CASSLEVGGGSTDTQYF. CDR3 nucleotide sequence: TGTGCCAGCAGCTTGGAAGTTGGGGGGGGAAGCACAGATACGCAGTATTTT.

This clonotype was detected ten times or more. The rearrangement joins TRBV6-1 to TRBJ2-7; possibly TRBD2 for D (6 bases). The CDR3 sequence is 14 residues long. Germline V gives CDR1 MNHNS, CDR2 SASEGT. The germline V and J ends were trimmed by 5 bases and 3 bases, with 14 bases remaining between them. DNA of the CDR3: TGTGCCAGCAGTCTGACTAGACAACGCTACGAGCAGTACTTC. It specifies CASSLTRQRYEQYF.

This clonotype showed up many times. Compared with germline, one end of the junction differs, possibly owing to a read error. This chain's CDR3 is CTSTQAGVDTQYF. The CDR3 nucleotides read TGCACCAGCACGCAAGCGGGAGTAGATACGCAGTATTTT. This sequence joins TRBV5-1 and TRBJ2-3; 8 nucleotides align to TRBD2. The CDR3 is made up of 13 amino acids. The V gene's germline CDR1 is SGHRS and CDR2 YFSETQ.

This clonotype showed up many times. The V call is TRBV6-1, the J call TRBJ1-6; 10 bases agree with TRBD1. Germline assignment: CDR1 MNHNS and CDR2 SASEGT. The CDR3 is made up of 16 amino acids. The ends lost 4 bases at V and 10 bases at J; junction bases unmatched: 10. CDR3 sequence reads: CASSGEGTGVRSPLHF. The CDR3 nucleotides are TGTGCCAGCAGTGGCGAGGGGACAGGGGTACGGTCACCCCTCCACTTT.

This clonotype was seen ten or more times. V usage is TRBV6-5 and J usage is TRBJ1-1; no firm D call. The germline gives CDR1 MNHEY, CDR2 SVGAGI. This CDR3 contains 15 residues. With 2 bases removed from V and 1 base from J, the gap between germline ends came to 11 bases. The CDR3, as DNA: TGTGCCAGCAGTTACCGAGGGCGCGGGAACACTGAAGCTTTCTTT. It codes for CASSYRGRGNTEAFF.

In this sample, this clonotype turned up many times. The chain joins TRBV4-1 to TRBJ1-5; D call uncertain. Germline assignment: CDR1 MGHRA and CDR2 YSYEKL. This CDR3 is 14 amino acids long. Trimming shortened V by 5 bases and J by 5 bases, and 13 bases separated the two germline ends. CDR3 sequence reads: CASSSRSGYQPQHF. CDR3 nucleotide sequence: TGCGCCAGCAGCTCTAGATCGGGGTATCAGCCCCAGCATTTT.

This clonotype has just a few counts. The V and J genes are TRBV19 and TRBJ1-4; D possibly corresponds to TRBD1 (5 bases). CDR3 length: 18 amino acids. CDR1 is LNHDA and CDR2 is SQIVND in the germline V gene (reference sequence). Trimming stripped 3 bases from V and 0 bases from J, with 17 bases between. CDR3 coding DNA: TGTGCCAGTAGTATTGGGGGGATCGGCGTTGCAACTAATGAAAAACTGTTTTTT. Translation: CASSIGGIGVATNEKLFF.

The J gene is TRBJ1-6, the V gene TRBV4-2; 8 bases are shared with TRBD1. CDR1 LGHNA and CDR2 YNFKEQ come from the germline V gene. The junction had 11 bases not matched to a gene; V was cut back by 3 bases and J by 10 bases. The CDR3 has 16 amino acids. The CDR3 sequence: CASSQGRTGRYSPLHF. CDR3 nucleotide sequence: TGTGCCAGCAGCCAGGGACGGACAGGGAGGTACTCACCCCTCCACTTT.

This clonotype was observed many times. V usage is TRBV12-3 or TRBV12-4 and J usage is TRBJ2-3; D gene uncertain. V was trimmed by 2 bases and J by 1 base, leaving 7 bases between them. This CDR3 contains 14 residues. This CDR3 reads CASSLSYRTDTQYF. CDR3 DNA: TGTGCCAGCAGTTTAAGTTACCGCACAGATACGCAGTATTTT.

Points on this clonotype: Since a much larger clone is just one base distant, this may be a read error. The V and J genes are TRBV5-6 and TRBJ2-5; 12 nucleotides match TRBD1. V gave up 5 bases and J gave up 7 bases; unmatched junction bases: 15. Germline values: CDR1 SGHDT, CDR2 YYEEEE. The CDR3 runs 17 residues. CDR3 residues: CASRHDGTGGSPGTQYF. The CDR3 nucleotides are TGTGCCAGCAGGCACGACGGGACAGGGGGCAGTCCAGGGACCCAGTACTTC.

This clonotype showed up many times. This sequence joins TRBV3-1 and TRBJ1-1; unclear D gene. This CDR3 spans 14 amino acids. V was pared by 6 bases and J by 5 bases, with 16 bases between. CDR1 LGHDT and CDR2 YNNKEL come from the germline V gene (reference sequence). The CDR3 nucleotides are TGTGCCAGCAGTCGAGAGGGTGTAGGGACTGAAGCTTTCTTT. This sequence encodes CASSREGVGTEAFF.